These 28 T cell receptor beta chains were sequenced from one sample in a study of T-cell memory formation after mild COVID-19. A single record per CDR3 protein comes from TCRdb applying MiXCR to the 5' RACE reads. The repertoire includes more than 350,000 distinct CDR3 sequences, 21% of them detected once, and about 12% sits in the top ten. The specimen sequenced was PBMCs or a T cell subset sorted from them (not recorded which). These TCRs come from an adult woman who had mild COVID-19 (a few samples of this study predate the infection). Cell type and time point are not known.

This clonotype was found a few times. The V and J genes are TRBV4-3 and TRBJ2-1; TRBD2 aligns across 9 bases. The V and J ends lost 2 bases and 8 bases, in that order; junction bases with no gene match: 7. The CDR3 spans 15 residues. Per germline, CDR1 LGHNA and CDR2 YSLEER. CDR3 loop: CASSQRREGLDEQFF. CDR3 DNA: TGCGCCAGCAGCCAACGGCGGGAGGGCCTCGATGAGCAGTTCTTC.

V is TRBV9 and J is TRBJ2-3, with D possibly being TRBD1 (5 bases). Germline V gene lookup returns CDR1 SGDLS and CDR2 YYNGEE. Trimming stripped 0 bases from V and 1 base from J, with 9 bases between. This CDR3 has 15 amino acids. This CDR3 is CASSVEGRGTDTQYF. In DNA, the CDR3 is TGTGCCAGCAGCGTAGAAGGCAGGGGCACAGATACGCAGTATTTT.

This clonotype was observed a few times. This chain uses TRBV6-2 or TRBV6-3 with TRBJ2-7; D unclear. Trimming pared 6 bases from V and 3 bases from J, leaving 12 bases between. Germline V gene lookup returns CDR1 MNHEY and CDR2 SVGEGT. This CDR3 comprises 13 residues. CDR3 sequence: CASSFHGVYEQYF. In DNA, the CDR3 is TGTGCCAGCAGCTTCCATGGGGTCTACGAGCAGTACTTC.

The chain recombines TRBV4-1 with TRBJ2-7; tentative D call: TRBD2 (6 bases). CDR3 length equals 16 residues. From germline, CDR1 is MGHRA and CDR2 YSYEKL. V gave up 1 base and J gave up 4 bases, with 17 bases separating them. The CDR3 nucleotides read TGCGCCAGCAGCCAAGTAAATGGGGGAGGAGGGTACGAGCAGTACTTC. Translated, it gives CASSQVNGGGGYEQYF.

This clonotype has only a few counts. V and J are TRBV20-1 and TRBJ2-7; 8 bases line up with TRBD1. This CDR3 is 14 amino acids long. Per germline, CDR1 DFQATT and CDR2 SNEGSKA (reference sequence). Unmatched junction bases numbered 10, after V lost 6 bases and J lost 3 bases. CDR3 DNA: TGCAGTGCCAGAAGGACAGGGTTGGACTACGAGCAGTACTTC. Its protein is CSARRTGLDYEQYF.

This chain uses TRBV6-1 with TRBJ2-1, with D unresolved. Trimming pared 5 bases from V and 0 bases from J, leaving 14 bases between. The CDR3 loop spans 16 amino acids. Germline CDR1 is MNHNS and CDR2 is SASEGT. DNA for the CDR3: TGTGCCAGCAGTAATCCGACCTGGAGCTCCTACAATGAGCAGTTCTTC. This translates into CASSNPTWSSYNEQFF.

CDR3 loop: CASTAAGGRATDTQYF. The CDR3 nucleotides are TGTGCCAGCACCGCCGCTGGCGGGAGGGCCACAGATACGCAGTATTTT. J is TRBJ2-3 and V is TRBV27, with 9 bases that match TRBD2. V shed 7 bases and J 2 bases; nucleotides not matched to a gene: 10. The CDR3 spans 16 residues. Germline V lookup: CDR1 MNHEY, CDR2 SMNVEV (reference sequence).

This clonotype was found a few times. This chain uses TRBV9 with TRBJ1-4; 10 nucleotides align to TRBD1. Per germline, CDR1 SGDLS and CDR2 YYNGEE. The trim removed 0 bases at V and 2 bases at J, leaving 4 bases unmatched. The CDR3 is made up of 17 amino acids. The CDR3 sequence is CASSVGGTGETNEKLFF. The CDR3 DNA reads TGTGCCAGCAGCGTAGGAGGGACAGGGGAGACTAATGAAAAACTGTTTTTT.

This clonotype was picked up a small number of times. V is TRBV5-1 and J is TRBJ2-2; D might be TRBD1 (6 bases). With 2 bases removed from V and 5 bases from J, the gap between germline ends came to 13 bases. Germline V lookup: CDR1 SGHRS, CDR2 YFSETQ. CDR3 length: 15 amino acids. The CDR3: CASSFSGQRTGELFF. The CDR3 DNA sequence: TGCGCCAGCAGCTTCTCGGGACAAAGGACCGGGGAGCTGTTTTTT. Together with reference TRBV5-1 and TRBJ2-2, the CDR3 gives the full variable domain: KAGVTQTPRYLIKTRGQQVTLSCSPISGHRSVSWYQQTPGQGLQFLFEYFSETQRNKGNFPGRFSGRQFSNSRSEMNVSTLELGDSALYLCASSFSGQRTGELFFGEGSRLTVL.

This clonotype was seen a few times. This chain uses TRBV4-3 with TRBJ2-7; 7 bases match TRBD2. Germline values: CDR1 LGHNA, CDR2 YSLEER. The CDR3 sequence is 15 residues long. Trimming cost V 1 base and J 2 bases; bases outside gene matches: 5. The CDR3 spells CASSQAYSGAYEQYF. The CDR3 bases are TGCGCCAGCAGCCAAGCCTACAGCGGGGCCTACGAGCAGTACTTC.

In nucleotides, the CDR3 is TGTGCCAGCAGTTACGGGCCAGGGTTGCGTGGCTACACCTTC. It yields the protein CASSYGPGLRGYTF. The V gene is TRBV27, the J gene TRBJ1-2; D might be TRBD1 (5 bases). This CDR3 comprises 14 residues. The V gene lost 4 bases and the J gene lost 7 bases, with 16 bases spanning the gap. The germline V gene has CDR1 MNHEY and CDR2 SMNVEV (reference sequence).

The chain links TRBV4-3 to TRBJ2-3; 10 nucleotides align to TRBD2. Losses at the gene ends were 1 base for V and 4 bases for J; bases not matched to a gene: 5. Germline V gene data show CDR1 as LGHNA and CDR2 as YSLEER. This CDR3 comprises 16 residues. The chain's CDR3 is CASSQGASGSADTQYF. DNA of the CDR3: TGCGCCAGCAGCCAAGGGGCTAGCGGGAGTGCAGATACGCAGTATTTT.

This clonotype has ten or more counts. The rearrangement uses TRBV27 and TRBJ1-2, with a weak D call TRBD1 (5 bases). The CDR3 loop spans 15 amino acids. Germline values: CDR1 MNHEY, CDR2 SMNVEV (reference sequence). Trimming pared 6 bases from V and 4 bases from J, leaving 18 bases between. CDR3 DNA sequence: TGTGCCAGCAGACCCAGGGTCGTGGATAGCTATGGCTACACCTTC. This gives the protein CASRPRVVDSYGYTF.

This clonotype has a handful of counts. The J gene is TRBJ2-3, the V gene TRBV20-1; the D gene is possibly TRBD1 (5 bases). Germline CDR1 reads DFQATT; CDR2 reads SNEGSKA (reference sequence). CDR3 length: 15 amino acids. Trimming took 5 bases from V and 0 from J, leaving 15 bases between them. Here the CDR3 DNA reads TGCAGTGCTGGCCCAGGGTCTACTAGCACAGATACGCAGTATTTT. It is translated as CSAGPGSTSTDTQYF.

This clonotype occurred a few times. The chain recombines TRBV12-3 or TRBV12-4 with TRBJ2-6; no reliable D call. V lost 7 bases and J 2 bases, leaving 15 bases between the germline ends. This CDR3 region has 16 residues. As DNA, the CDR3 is TGTGCCAGCACCAACTCCCCGATTCCTGGGGCCAACGTCCTGACTTTC. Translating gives CASTNSPIPGANVLTF.

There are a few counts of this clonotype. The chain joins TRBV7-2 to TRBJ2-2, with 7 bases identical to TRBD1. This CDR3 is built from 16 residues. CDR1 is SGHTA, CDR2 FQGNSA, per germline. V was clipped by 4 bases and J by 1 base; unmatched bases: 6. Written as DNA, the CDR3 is TGTGCCAGCAGCTCCCCGGGACAGCTGAACACCGGGGAGCTGTTTTTT. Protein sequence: CASSSPGQLNTGELFF.

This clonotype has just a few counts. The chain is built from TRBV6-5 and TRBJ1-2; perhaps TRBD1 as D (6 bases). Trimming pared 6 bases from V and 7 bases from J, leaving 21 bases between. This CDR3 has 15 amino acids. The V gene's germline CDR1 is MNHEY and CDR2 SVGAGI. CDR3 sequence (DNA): TGTGCCAGCAGCCCCTCACTATATCTAGGGGGTGGCTACACCTTC. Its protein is CASSPSLYLGGGYTF.

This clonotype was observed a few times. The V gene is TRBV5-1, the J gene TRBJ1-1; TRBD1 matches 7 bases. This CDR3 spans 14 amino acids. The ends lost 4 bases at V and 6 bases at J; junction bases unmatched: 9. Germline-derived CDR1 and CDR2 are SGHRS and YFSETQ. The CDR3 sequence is CASSARGDYAEAFF. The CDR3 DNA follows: TGCGCCAGCAGCGCCAGGGGGGATTACGCTGAAGCTTTCTTT.

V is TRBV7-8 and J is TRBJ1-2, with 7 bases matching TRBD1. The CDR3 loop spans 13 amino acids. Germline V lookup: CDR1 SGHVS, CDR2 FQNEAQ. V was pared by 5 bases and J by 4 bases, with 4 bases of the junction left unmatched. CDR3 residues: CASSATGRYGYTF. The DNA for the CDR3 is TGTGCCAGCAGCGCGACAGGGCGCTATGGCTACACCTTC.

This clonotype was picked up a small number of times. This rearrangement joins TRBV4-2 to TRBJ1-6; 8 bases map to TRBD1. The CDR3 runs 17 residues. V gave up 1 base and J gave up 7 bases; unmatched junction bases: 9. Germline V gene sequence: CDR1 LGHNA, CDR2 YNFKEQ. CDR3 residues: CASSQGQSGGGNSPLHF. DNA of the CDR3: TGTGCCAGCAGCCAAGGACAGTCAGGGGGCGGGAATTCACCCCTCCACTTT.

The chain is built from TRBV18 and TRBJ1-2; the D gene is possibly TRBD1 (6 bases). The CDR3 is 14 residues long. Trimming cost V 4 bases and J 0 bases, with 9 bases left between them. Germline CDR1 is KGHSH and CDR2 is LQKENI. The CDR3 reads CASSHKGANYGYTF. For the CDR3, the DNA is TGTGCCAGCTCACACAAGGGGGCTAACTATGGCTACACCTTC. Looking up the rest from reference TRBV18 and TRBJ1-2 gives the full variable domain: NAGVMQNPRHLVRRRGQEARLRCSPMKGHSHVYWYRQLPEEGLKFMVYLQKENIIDESGMPKERFSAEFPKEGPSILRIQQVVRGDSAAYFCASSHKGANYGYTFGSGTRLTVV.

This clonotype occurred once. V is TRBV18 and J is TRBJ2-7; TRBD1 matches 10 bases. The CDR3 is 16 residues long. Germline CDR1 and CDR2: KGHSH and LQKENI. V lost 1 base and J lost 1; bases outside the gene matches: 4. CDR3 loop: CASSPQGTGVSYEQYF. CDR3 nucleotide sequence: TGTGCCAGCTCACCACAGGGGACAGGGGTTTCCTACGAGCAGTACTTC.

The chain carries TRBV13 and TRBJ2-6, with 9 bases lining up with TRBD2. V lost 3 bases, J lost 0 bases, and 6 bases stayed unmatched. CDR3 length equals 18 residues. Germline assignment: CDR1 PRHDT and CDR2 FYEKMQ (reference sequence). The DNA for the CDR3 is TGTGCCAGCAGCTTCCTAGCGGGGTTGGCCTCTGGGGCCAACGTCCTGACTTTC. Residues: CASSFLAGLASGANVLTF.

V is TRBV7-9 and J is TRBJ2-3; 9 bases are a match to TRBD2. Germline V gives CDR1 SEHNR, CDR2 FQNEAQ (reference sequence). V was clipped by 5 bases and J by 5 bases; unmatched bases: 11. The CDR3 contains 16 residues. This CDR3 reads CASSAGGRTSEDTQYF. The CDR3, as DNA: TGTGCCAGCAGCGCTGGGGGGCGGACTAGCGAAGATACGCAGTATTTT.

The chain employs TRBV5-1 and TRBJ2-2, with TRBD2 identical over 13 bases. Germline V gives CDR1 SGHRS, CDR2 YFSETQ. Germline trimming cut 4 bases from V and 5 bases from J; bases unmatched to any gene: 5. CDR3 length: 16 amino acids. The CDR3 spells CASSPPGLAGTGELFF. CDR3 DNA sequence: TGCGCCAGCAGCCCGCCGGGACTAGCGGGAACCGGGGAGCTGTTTTTT.

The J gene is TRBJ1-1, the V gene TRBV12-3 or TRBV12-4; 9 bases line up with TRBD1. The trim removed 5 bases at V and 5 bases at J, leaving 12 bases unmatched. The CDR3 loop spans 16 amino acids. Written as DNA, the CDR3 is TGTGCCAGCAGTCCACACTTGGGACAGGGAGTAACTGAAGCTTTCTTT. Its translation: CASSPHLGQGVTEAFF.

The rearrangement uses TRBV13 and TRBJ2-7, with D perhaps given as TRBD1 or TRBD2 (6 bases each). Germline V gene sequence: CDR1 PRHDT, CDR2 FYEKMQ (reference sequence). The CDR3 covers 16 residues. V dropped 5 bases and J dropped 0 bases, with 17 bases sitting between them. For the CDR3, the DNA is TGTGCCAGCAGCCCTCCCCGAGGGGGGAACTCCTACGAGCAGTACTTC. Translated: CASSPPRGGNSYEQYF. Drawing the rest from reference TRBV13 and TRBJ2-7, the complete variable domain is AAGVIQSPRHLIKEKRETATLKCYPIPRHDTVYWYQQGPGQDPQFLISFYEKMQSDKGSIPDRFSAQQFSDYHSELNMSSLELGDSALYFCASSPPRGGNSYEQYFGPGTRLTVT.

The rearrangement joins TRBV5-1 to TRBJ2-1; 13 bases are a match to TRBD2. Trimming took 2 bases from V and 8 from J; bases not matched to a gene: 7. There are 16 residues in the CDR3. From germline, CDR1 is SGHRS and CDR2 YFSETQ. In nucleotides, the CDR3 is TGCGCCAGCAGCTTACAAACTAGCGGGGGGGCCCATGAGCAGTTCTTC. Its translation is CASSLQTSGGAHEQFF.